This entry lists 9 T cell receptor beta chains sequenced from one sample in a study of T cells in Graves' hyperthyroidism and ophthalmopathy. Amplification of TCR beta CDR3 regions used RNA as the template. The TCR CDR3 first-round RT-PCR relied on the HTBI primer set. MiXCR was run by TCRdb on the multiplex PCR reads, yielding one entry per CDR3 protein. The data contain nearly 600,000 distinct CDR3 sequences, more than 13% of them seen just once; the ten biggest clones take up less than 9%. The specimen sequenced was blood. The receptors derive from a woman aged 18 to 35 with Graves' ophthalmopathy.

This clonotype was counted ten times or more. The chain uses TRBV28 and TRBJ2-3; D possibly uses TRBD1 or TRBD2 (6 bases each). Trimming shortened V by 5 bases and J by 3 bases, and 18 bases separated the two germline ends. Per germline, CDR1 MDHEN and CDR2 SYDVKM. The CDR3 is 16 amino acids. As DNA, the CDR3 is TGTGCCAGCAGTACCTCCCGGGGGCAGGGTACAGATACGCAGTATTTT. Amino acid sequence: CASSTSRGQGTDTQYF.

This clonotype occurred many times. One junction end does not reproduce the germline sequence, and a read error may be involved. The genes are TRBV2 and TRBJ2-5; 9 bases line up with TRBD1. CDR1 is SNHLY, CDR2 FYNNEI, per germline. This CDR3 comprises 14 residues. The DNA of the CDR3 is TGTGCCAGCAAGGAGACAGGGGGTCAAGGGACCCAGTACTTC. As protein: CASKETGGQGTQYF.

This clonotype showed up many times. The chain uses TRBV7-6 and TRBJ1-1; D may be TRBD1 (6 bases). The CDR3 spans 15 residues. From germline, CDR1 is SGHVS and CDR2 FNYEAQ. V was shortened by 4 bases and J by 5 bases, with 17 bases between the two germline ends. CDR3 protein: CASSSWGRGGTEAFF. The CDR3 coding sequence is TGTGCCAGCAGCTCTTGGGGCAGGGGAGGGACTGAAGCTTTCTTT.

This clonotype was picked up a small number of times. The V and J genes are TRBV27 and TRBJ1-5, with TRBD1 matching 7 bases. The ends lost 8 bases at V and 8 bases at J; junction bases unmatched: 6. This CDR3 region has 12 residues. Germline lookup yields CDR1 MNHEY and CDR2 SMNVEV (reference sequence). CDR3 DNA sequence: TGTGCCAGCCGGGACAGAGCGGAGCCCCAGCATTTT. Its protein product is CASRDRAEPQHF.

The chain recombines TRBV13 with TRBJ1-6; D unresolved. CDR1 is PRHDT, CDR2 FYEKMQ, per germline (reference sequence). The CDR3 runs 15 residues. V lost 1 base, J lost 2 bases, and 6 bases lay in between. The CDR3 here is CASSLESAYNSPLHF. CDR3 coding DNA: TGTGCCAGCAGCTTAGAGTCCGCCTATAATTCACCCCTCCACTTT.

Many counts were recorded for this clonotype. The J gene is TRBJ2-7, the V gene TRBV3-1; D unclear. The V gene's germline CDR1 is LGHDT and CDR2 YNNKEL (reference sequence). The V end lost 0 bases, the J end lost 3 bases, and 6 bases lay between the germline ends. CDR3 size: 13 residues. CDR3 coding DNA: TGTGCCAGCAGCCAAGAGGGCAGCTACGAGCAGTACTTC. Protein sequence: CASSQEGSYEQYF.

A note on this clonotype: Germline is not matched at one junction end, which may reflect a read error. The rearrangement links TRBV10-3 to TRBJ1-5, with a tentative D call TRBD1 (5 bases). Germline V gene data show CDR1 as ENHRY and CDR2 as SYGVKD. The CDR3 spans 13 residues. CDR3 protein: CATSGEDISGQHF. In DNA form, the CDR3 reads TGTGCCACCAGTGGAGAGGACATCTCGGGTCAGCATTTT.

This clonotype was observed a handful of times. The chain uses TRBV25-1 and TRBJ2-5; unclear D gene. The CDR3 consists of 14 residues. Germline CDR1 is MGHDK and CDR2 is SYGVNS. The V end was cut by 0 bases, the J end by 2 bases, with 7 bases between. The CDR3 nucleotides read TGTGCCAGCAGTGAATACGGCAGGCAAGAGACCCAGTACTTC. It translates to CASSEYGRQETQYF.

This chain joins TRBV5-1 and TRBJ2-1, with 9 bases that match TRBD1. The CDR3 contains 14 residues. CDR1 is SGHRS, CDR2 YFSETQ, per germline. The trim removed 6 bases at V and 4 bases at J, leaving 5 bases unmatched. The CDR3 DNA follows: TGCGCCAGCACGGGACAGGGCCGGTACAATGAGCAGTTCTTC. Translating gives CASTGQGRYNEQFF.